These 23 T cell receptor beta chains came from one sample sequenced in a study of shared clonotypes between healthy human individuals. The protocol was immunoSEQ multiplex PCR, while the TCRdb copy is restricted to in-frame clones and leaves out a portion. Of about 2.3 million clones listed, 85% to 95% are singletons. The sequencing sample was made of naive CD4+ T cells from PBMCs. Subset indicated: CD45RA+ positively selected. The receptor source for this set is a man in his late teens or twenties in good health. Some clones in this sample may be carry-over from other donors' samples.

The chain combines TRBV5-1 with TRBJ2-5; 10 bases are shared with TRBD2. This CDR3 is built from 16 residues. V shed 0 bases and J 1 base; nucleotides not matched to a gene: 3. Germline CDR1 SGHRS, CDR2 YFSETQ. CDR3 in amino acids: CASSLDRTSGQETQYF. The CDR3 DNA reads TGCGCCAGCAGCTTGGATCGGACTAGCGGCCAAGAGACCCAGTACTTC.

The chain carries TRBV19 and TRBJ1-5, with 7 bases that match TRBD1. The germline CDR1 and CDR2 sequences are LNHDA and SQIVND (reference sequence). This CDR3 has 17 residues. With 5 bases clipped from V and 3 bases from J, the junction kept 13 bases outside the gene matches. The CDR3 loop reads CASSLRTGLSNNQPQHF. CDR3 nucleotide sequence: TGTGCCAGTAGTCTCAGGACAGGTCTGAGTAACAATCAGCCCCAGCATTTT.

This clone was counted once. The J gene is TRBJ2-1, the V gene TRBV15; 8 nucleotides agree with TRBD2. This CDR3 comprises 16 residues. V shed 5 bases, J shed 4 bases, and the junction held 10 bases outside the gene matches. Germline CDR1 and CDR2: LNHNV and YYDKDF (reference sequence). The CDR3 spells CATSSERGPGYNEQFF. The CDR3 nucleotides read TGTGCCACCAGCTCGGAGCGGGGGCCTGGGTACAATGAGCAGTTCTTC.

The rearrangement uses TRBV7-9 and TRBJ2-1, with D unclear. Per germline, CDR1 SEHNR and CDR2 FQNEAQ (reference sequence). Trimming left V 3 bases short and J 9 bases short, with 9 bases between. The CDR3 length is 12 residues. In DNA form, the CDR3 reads TGTGCCAGCAGCTTCGGACCTGGTGAGCAGTTCTTC. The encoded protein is CASSFGPGEQFF.

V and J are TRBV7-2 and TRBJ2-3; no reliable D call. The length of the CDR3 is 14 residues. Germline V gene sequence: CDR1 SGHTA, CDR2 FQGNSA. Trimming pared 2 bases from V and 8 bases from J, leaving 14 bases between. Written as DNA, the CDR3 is TGTGCCAGCAGCTTATCTGGGCCCGGCGGTACGCAGTATTTT. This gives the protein CASSLSGPGGTQYF.

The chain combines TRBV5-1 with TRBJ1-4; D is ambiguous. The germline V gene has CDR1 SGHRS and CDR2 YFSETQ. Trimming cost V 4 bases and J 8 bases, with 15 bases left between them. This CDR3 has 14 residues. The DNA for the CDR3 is TGCGCCAGCAGCGCCGACATACTGGGGGAAAAACTGTTTTTT. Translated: CASSADILGEKLFF.

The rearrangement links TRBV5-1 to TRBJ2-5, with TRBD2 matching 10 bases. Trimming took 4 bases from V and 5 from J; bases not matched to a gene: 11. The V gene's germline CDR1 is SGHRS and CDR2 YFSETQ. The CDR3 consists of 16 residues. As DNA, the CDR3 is TGCGCCAGCAGCCTAGGGGCTAGCGGGAGTTTGGAGACCCAGTACTTC. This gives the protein CASSLGASGSLETQYF.

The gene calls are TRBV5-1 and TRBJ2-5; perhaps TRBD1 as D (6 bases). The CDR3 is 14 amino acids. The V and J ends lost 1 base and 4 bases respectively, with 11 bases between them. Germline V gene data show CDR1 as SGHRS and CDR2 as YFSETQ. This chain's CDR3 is CASSLTQGRETQYF. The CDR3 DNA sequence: TGCGCCAGCAGCTTGACCCAGGGGCGAGAGACCCAGTACTTC. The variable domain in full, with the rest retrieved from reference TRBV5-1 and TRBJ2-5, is KAGVTQTPRYLIKTRGQQVTLSCSPISGHRSVSWYQQTPGQGLQFLFEYFSETQRNKGNFPGRFSGRQFSNSRSEMNVSTLELGDSALYLCASSLTQGRETQYFGPGTRLLVL.

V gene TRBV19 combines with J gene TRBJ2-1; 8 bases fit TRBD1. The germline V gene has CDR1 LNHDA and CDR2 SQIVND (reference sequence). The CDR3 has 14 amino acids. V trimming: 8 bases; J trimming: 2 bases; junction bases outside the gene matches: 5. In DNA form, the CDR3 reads TGTGCCAGTGGCAGACAGGGGCCCTACAATGAGCAGTTCTTC. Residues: CASGRQGPYNEQFF.

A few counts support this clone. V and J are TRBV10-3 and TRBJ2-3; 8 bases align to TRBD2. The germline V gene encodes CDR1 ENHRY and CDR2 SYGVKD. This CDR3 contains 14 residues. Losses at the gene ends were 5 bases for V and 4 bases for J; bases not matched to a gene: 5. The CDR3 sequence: CAISSGRDADTQYF. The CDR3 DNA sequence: TGTGCCATCAGTAGCGGGAGAGACGCAGATACGCAGTATTTT.

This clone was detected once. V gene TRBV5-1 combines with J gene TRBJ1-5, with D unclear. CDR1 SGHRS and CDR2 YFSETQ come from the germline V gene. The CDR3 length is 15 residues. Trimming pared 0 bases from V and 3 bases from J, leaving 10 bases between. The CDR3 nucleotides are TGCGCCAGCAGCTTGGGGGGTGTCCTCAATCAGCCCCAGCATTTT. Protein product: CASSLGGVLNQPQHF.

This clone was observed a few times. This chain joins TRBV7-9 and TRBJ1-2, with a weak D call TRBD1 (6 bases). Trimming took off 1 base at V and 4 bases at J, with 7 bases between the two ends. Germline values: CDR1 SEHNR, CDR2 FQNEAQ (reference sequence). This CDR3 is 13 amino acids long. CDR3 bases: TGTGCCAGCAGCTTAGTGGACAGCTATGGCTACACCTTC. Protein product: CASSLVDSYGYTF.

The CDR3 DNA sequence: TGTGCCAGCAGCCACGAGGGCGGCTACAATGAGCAGTTCTTC. Translation gives CASSHEGGYNEQFF. The chain couples TRBV5-4 to TRBJ2-1; TRBD2 might be the D (5 bases). Germline values: CDR1 SGHNT, CDR2 YYREEE (reference sequence). This CDR3 is 14 amino acids long. V dropped 4 bases and J dropped 3 bases, with 11 bases sitting between them.

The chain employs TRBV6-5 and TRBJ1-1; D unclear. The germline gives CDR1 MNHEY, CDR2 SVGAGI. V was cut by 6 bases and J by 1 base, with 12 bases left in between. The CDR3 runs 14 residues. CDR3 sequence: CASSPNHGNTEAFF. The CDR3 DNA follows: TGTGCCAGCAGCCCTAATCATGGGAACACTGAAGCTTTCTTT.

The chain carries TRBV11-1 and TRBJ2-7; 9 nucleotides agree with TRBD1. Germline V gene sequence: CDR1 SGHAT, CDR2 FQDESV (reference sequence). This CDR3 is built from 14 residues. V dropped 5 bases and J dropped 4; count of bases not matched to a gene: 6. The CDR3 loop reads CASSNRDRAYEQYF. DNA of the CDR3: TGTGCCAGCAGCAACCGGGACAGGGCTTACGAGCAGTACTTC.

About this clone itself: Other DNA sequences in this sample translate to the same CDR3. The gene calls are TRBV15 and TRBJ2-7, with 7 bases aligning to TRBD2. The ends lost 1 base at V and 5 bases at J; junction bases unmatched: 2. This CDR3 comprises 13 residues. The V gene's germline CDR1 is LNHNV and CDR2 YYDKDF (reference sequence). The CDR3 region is CATSRGTRNEQYF. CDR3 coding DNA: TGTGCCACCAGCAGAGGGACTAGAAACGAGCAGTACTTC. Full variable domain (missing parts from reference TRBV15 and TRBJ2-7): DAMVIQNPRYQVTQFGKPVTLSCSQTLNHNVMYWYQQKSSQAPKLLFHYYDKDFNNEADTPDNFQSRRPNTSFCFLDIRSPGLGDTAMYLCATSRGTRNEQYFGPGTRLTVT.

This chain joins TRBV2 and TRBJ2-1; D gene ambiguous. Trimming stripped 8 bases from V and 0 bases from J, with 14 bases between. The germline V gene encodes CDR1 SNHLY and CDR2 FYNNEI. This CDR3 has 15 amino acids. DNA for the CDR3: TGTGCCAGCGTAAGACCGGGCAGCTCCTACAATGAGCAGTTCTTC. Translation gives CASVRPGSSYNEQFF.

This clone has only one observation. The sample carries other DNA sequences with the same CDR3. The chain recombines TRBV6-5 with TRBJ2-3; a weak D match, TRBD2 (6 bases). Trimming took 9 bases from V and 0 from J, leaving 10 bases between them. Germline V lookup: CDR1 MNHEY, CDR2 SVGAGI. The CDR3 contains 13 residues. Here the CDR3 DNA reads TGTGCCAGTCGTCGGGGGAGCACAGATACGCAGTATTTT. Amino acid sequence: CASRRGSTDTQYF.

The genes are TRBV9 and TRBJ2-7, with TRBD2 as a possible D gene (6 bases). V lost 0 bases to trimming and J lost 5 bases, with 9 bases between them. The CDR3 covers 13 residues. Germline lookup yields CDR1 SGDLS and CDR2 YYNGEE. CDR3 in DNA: TGTGCCAGCAGCGTAGCCGGGGGTCACGAGCAGTACTTC. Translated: CASSVAGGHEQYF.

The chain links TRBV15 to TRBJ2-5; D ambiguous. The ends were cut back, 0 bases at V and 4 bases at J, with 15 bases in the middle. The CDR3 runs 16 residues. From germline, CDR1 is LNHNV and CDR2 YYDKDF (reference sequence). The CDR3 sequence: CATSRDGYPPPETQYF. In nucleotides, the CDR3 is TGTGCCACCAGCAGAGATGGTTACCCCCCGCCAGAGACCCAGTACTTC.

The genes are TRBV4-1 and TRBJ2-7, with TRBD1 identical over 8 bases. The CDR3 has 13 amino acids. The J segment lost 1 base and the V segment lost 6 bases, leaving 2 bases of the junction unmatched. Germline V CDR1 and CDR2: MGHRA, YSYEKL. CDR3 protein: CASRRTGSYEQYF. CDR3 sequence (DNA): TGCGCCAGCAGGCGGACAGGGTCCTACGAGCAGTACTTC.

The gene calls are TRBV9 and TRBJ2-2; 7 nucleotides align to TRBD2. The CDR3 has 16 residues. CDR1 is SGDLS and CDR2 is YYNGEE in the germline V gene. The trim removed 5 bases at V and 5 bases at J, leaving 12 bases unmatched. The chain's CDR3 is CASSSSLAVNTGELFF. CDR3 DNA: TGTGCCAGCAGTAGCTCTCTAGCGGTTAATACCGGGGAGCTGTTTTTT.

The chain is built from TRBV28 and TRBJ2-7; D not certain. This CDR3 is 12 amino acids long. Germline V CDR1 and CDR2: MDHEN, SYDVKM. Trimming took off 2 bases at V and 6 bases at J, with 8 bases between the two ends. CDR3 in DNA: TGTGCCAGCAGTTTAGCGGTAAGCGAGCAGTACTTC. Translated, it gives CASSLAVSEQYF.